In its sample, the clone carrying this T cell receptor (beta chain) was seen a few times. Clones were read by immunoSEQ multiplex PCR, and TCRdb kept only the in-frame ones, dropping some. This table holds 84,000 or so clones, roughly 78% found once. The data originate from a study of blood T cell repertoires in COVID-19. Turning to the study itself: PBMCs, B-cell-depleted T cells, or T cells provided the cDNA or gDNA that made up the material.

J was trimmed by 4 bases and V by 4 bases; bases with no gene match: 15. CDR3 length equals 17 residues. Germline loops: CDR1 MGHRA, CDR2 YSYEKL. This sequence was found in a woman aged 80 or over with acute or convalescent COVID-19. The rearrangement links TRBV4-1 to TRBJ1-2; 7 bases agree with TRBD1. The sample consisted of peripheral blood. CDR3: CASSPEPTGASSYGYTF. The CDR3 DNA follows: TGCGCCAGCAGCCCAGAACCCACAGGGGCCTCTAGCTATGGCTACACCTTC.